The sequence of this TCR beta chain was determined in a study of blood T cell repertoires in COVID-19 (dated by TCRdb to the early 2020s). With respect to the entire study: The collaborator samples originated in the United States, Italy and Spain and spanned the acute and convalescent phases of COVID-19. The prospective study material was composed of cDNA or gDNA derived from T cells, B-cell-depleted T cells, or PBMCs. Subjects who had been exposed to COVID-19, were actively infected with it, or had recovered from it provided the deeply sampled blood TCRbeta repertoires that made up the dataset. Where available, HLA class I and class II types were obtained from metadata supplied by the sample provider rather than from assay-based typing. A freely available public database, intended as a resource for researchers studying the immune response to SARS-CoV-2, is where the repertoires were released. The samples were drawn from two sources: the first 160 participants of the ongoing ImmuneRACE study, and fewer than 1,500 subjects contributed by 6 global collaborators. Nearly every sample came with metadata listing a de-identified subject ID, COVID-19 status, age in years and sex.

The immunoSEQ Assay, a bias-controlled multiplex PCR, was used to amplify TCRbeta CDR3 regions from genomic DNA. In the paper's pipeline: The number of nucleated cells in each sample was estimated by amplification of reference gene primers within the assay. To quantify the absolute abundance of each unique TCRbeta CDR3 rearrangement, sequence reads were collapsed and filtered. For each sample, productive Simpson clonality was calculated by taking the square root of Simpson's diversity index across productive rearrangements. TCRdb holds this immuneACCESS table with in-frame rearrangements only. Some clones are missing; in checked studies, unresolved V genes explain under half, and the rest has no known cause. V and J calls and clone size follow that table, whereas D and trimming were derived from the DNA. The sample yields 400,000 to 450,000 clones; about nine tenths were counted once. The ten largest clones add up to around an eighth of the sample.

This clone has only one observation. This clone's antigen is unknown. The input lacks base qualities; no much larger clone sits a single base away. One collaborating source in Seattle enrolled patients during active infection and followed them longitudinally through the course of disease. Whole blood was collected in K2EDTA tubes by collaborating institutions according to the institutions' own protocols. Collaborator samples were shipped for TCRbeta analysis as frozen whole blood, isolated PBMCs, or DNA extracted from either sample type. Here is what the overall study found, with its caveats: The amount of clinical and demographic metadata varied by source and participant and was provided uncurated.

This clonotype originated in a woman between 50 and 59 years old with COVID-19, enrolled during active disease. The sequenced sample consisted of peripheral blood.

Read as DNA, the sequence is TGTGCCACCACCGGGACACGGGCTGGGGAGCAGTACTTC. Translated, it gives CATTGTRAGEQYF. The V and J genes are TRBV15 and TRBJ2-7; the D segment could be TRBD1, given 6 matching bases. Relative to germline, V is 7 bases shorter and J is 7 bases shorter, with 17 bases between their ends. Counted from cysteine to phenylalanine, this CDR3 has 13 amino acids. Left in the record is the CDR3 DNA by itself, 39 bases read in frame from the first base. The germline V gene (reference sequence) gives CDR1 as LNHNV and CDR2 as YYDKDF. Where the CDR3 stops, the reference TRBV15 and TRBJ2-7 genes take over; the full variable domain is DAMVIQNPRYQVTQFGKPVTLSCSQTLNHNVMYWYQQKSSQAPKLLFHYYDKDFNNEADTPDNFQSRRPNTSFCFLDIRSPGLGDTAMYLCATTGTRAGEQYFGPGTRLTVT.